This T cell receptor (beta chain) was captured by sequencing in a study of T cells after yellow fever vaccination. Study context: Preparation used SMART-Seq v4 Ultra Low Input for the low-cell-number fractions.

This clonotype was detected a few times. TCRdb ran MiXCR on the 5' RACE reads and lists one entry per CDR3 protein. Seen here are over 250,000 distinct CDR3 sequences, approximately 5.2% observed once, and the top ten hold roughly 3.3%. V was clipped by 1 base and J by 3 bases, with 13 bases between them. The CDR3 length is 14 residues. Per the germline V gene, CDR1 is DFQATT and CDR2 is SNEGSKA (reference sequence). This receptor was identified in a man aged 18 to 29 who received the YFV17D yellow fever vaccine. This sequence joins TRBV20-1 and TRBJ2-7; the D gene is possibly TRBD2 (6 bases). Sequenced material: CD4+ T cells sorted from PBMCs, taken on the day of the yellow fever booster vaccination. As DNA, the CDR3 is TGCAGTGCTAGAGGCCCTCACGGGGGCTACGAGCAGTACTTC. Its translation is CSARGPHGGYEQYF.